Below, 19 T cell receptor beta chains from the same sample are listed, as sequenced in a study of blood T cells in healthy people across ages (dated by TCRdb to 2014 to 2015). To prepare the library, 5' RACE was applied. Sequencing was performed on an Illumina HiSeq 2500. A second PCR of about 6 to 12 cycles was performed with a sample-barcoded 5' primer and a J-beta primer mix. The public reads were run again by TCRdb, first through fastp at Q25 and then through MiXCR, and only productive beta chains were kept. Rows are combined by CDR3 protein, so each entry shows the most common genes and DNA. The sample data list roughly 700,000 distinct CDR3 sequences, and around 48% of these were observed just once. 25% to 35% of the sample comes from the top ten. The sample taken for sequencing was blood. These receptors originate from a woman aged 55-70 years in good health.

The rearrangement uses TRBV5-1 and TRBJ2-1; D not resolved. The length of the CDR3 is 12 residues. Germline CDR1 and CDR2: SGHRS and YFSETQ. Trimming cost V 2 bases and J 10 bases, with 10 bases left between them. The CDR3, as DNA: TGCGCCAGCAGCTTTGTAATCGGGGAGCAGTTCTTC. This gives the protein CASSFVIGEQFF.

The chain uses TRBV7-3 and TRBJ2-1; possibly TRBD2 for D (5 bases). This CDR3 contains 15 residues. Deletions cut 0 bases from V and 2 bases from J, with 8 bases between. Germline V gives CDR1 SGHTA, CDR2 FQGTGA. CDR3 DNA: TGTGCCAGCAGCTTAACAGGACTTACCTACAATGAGCAGTTCTTC. It specifies CASSLTGLTYNEQFF.

As for this clonotype: Its ends do not fully match the called genes, so a read error is possible. The V gene is TRBV24-1, the J gene TRBJ2-6, with TRBD1 as a possible D gene (7 bases). Germline V gene sequence: CDR1 KGHDR, CDR2 SFDVKD. CDR3 length: 17 residues. Written as DNA, the CDR3 is TGTGCCACCAGTGATTTCGGAGGGGGCTCTGGGGCCAACGCCCTGACTTTC. Its translation: CATSDFGGGSGANALTF.

J is TRBJ2-3 and V is TRBV4-3; 9 bases map to TRBD2. There are 16 residues in the CDR3. Germline CDR1 and CDR2: LGHNA and YSLEER. V gave up 1 base and J gave up 7 bases; unmatched junction bases: 9. In nucleotides, the CDR3 is TGCGCCAGCAGCCAAGGCGTAGCGGGAGTTGGCAATACGCAGTATTTT. Its protein product is CASSQGVAGVGNTQYF.

The gene calls are TRBV5-6 and TRBJ2-5; possible D gene TRBD2, 5 bases. The CDR3 has 12 residues. Germline V gives CDR1 SGHDT, CDR2 YYEEEE. Trimming left V 2 bases short and J 7 bases short, with 9 bases between. CDR3 residues: CASSFVEGTQYF. The CDR3 DNA is TGTGCCAGCAGCTTCGTCGAGGGGACCCAGTACTTC.

This clonotype appeared a few times. The J gene is TRBJ2-7, the V gene TRBV10-3, with TRBD1 matching over 8 bases. J lost 2 bases, V lost 5 bases, and 8 bases had no gene match. The CDR3 has 15 amino acids. Per the germline V gene, CDR1 is ENHRY and CDR2 is SYGVKD. The CDR3 sequence: CAISTSWDRTYEQYF. CDR3 DNA sequence: TGTGCCATCAGTACCTCCTGGGACAGGACCTACGAGCAGTACTTC.

The chain joins TRBV28 to TRBJ2-7, with 9 bases aligning to TRBD1. Germline trimming cut 8 bases from V and 5 bases from J; bases unmatched to any gene: 4. Germline lookup yields CDR1 MDHEN and CDR2 SYDVKM. This CDR3 is built from 12 residues. DNA of the CDR3: TGTGCCAGCGGGGACAGGGACGACGAGCAGTACTTC. Translating gives CASGDRDDEQYF.

V gene TRBV28 combines with J gene TRBJ2-5; the match to TRBD1 covers 8 bases. The V gene's germline CDR1 is MDHEN and CDR2 SYDVKM. The CDR3 covers 12 residues. J was trimmed by 12 bases and V by 5 bases; bases with no gene match: 8. CDR3 protein: CASSPPGQGEYF. For the CDR3, the DNA is TGTGCCAGCAGTCCCCCAGGACAGGGAGAGTACTTC.

The chain employs TRBV7-8 and TRBJ1-5; TRBD1 is a possible D gene (5 bases). Germline-derived CDR1 and CDR2 are SGHVS and FQNEAQ. Trimming stripped 7 bases from V and 5 bases from J, with 12 bases between. The CDR3 spans 13 residues. The CDR3 region is CASTQGTDQPQHF. The CDR3 region has the DNA TGTGCCAGCACCCAGGGCACCGATCAGCCCCAGCATTTT.

This chain links TRBV7-2 with TRBJ2-5; 7 nucleotides line up with TRBD1. Germline V gene data show CDR1 as SGHTA and CDR2 as FQGNSA. This CDR3 contains 14 residues. V trimming: 5 bases; J trimming: 5 bases; junction bases outside the gene matches: 8. CDR3 bases: TGTGCCAGCAGCAAACTACAGGGGATCGAGACCCAGTACTTC. It encodes CASSKLQGIETQYF.

The V call is TRBV6-2 or TRBV6-3, the J call TRBJ2-3; 8 bases map to TRBD2. The germline V gene has CDR1 MNHEY and CDR2 SVGEGT. Trimming removed 0 bases from V and 2 bases from J; junction bases left unmatched: 10. The CDR3 runs 18 residues. The CDR3 region is CASSYSLQVAGNTDTQYF. In DNA, the CDR3 is TGTGCCAGCAGTTACTCGCTACAAGTAGCGGGAAACACAGATACGCAGTATTTT.

The chain joins TRBV20-1 to TRBJ1-2, with 7 bases lining up with TRBD1. The CDR3 extends over 14 amino acids. The V gene end was trimmed by 6 bases and the J gene end by 7 bases; junction bases not matched to a gene: 14. CDR1 DFQATT and CDR2 SNEGSKA come from the germline V gene (reference sequence). CDR3 nucleotide sequence: TGCAGTGCAAACCGGTGGGACAGCCACTGTGGCTACACCTTC. Translation: CSANRWDSHCGYTF.

Turning to this clonotype: The junction does not match germline at one end; this may be a read error. The V call is TRBV4-2, the J call TRBJ1-2; D remains unclear. The CDR3 totals 15 residues. In germline, CDR1 is LGHNA, CDR2 YNFKEQ. Here the CDR3 reads CASSQEGSHLYDYTF. The CDR3 DNA reads TGTGCCAGCAGCCAAGAGGGAAGCCATCTCTATGACTACACCTTC.

This clonotype was seen repeatedly, ten times or more. The genes are TRBV28 and TRBJ2-7; 12 nucleotides agree with TRBD2. In germline, CDR1 is MDHEN, CDR2 SYDVKM. Germline trimming cut 8 bases from V and 4 bases from J; bases unmatched to any gene: 9. The CDR3 length is 15 residues. The CDR3 DNA reads as TGTGCCAGCGGACGACTAGCGGGAGAAAGTTACGAGCAGTACTTC. The encoded protein is CASGRLAGESYEQYF.

The chain carries TRBV14 and TRBJ2-7; D is possibly TRBD1 (5 bases). Trimming stripped 8 bases from V and 1 base from J, with 6 bases between. Germline CDR1 is SGHDN and CDR2 is FVKESK. This CDR3 contains 11 residues. CDR3 coding DNA: TGTGCCAGCGCAGGGTCCTACGAGCAGTACTTC. Translation gives CASAGSYEQYF.

The chain joins TRBV28 to TRBJ1-5; unclear D gene. The V gene lost 2 bases and the J gene lost 7 bases, with 24 bases spanning the gap. The CDR3 extends over 18 amino acids. The germline gives CDR1 MDHEN, CDR2 SYDVKM. The CDR3 protein is CASSLSVRKTGGYQPQHF. The CDR3 DNA reads as TGTGCCAGCAGTTTAAGCGTCAGGAAAACTGGAGGGTACCAGCCCCAGCATTTT.

Remarks on this clonotype: An end of the junction does not agree with germline; a read error may underlie this. The chain joins TRBV20-1 to TRBJ2-5, with a tentative D call TRBD2 (5 bases). Germline CDR1 is DFQATT and CDR2 is SNEGSKA (reference sequence). The CDR3 loop spans 14 amino acids. CDR3 region: CNARVSGVGETQYF. The CDR3 DNA reads TGCAATGCTAGAGTATCCGGGGTAGGGGAGACCCAGTACTTC.

The rearrangement links TRBV29-1 to TRBJ1-2; 9 nucleotides align to TRBD1. V was clipped by 4 bases and J by 4 bases; unmatched bases: 4. Germline V gene lookup returns CDR1 SQVTM and CDR2 ANQGSEA. This CDR3 contains 13 residues. This chain's CDR3 is CSVGDRDSYGYTF. CDR3 DNA: TGCAGCGTTGGGGACAGGGACTCCTATGGCTACACCTTC.

This clonotype has a handful of counts. CDR3 DNA sequence: TGCGCCAGCAGCCAAGATGGGACCGGACAGGGGCTTGATGAGCAGTACTTC. This gives the protein CASSQDGTGQGLDEQYF. The chain recombines TRBV4-3 with TRBJ2-7; 9 bases line up with TRBD1. This CDR3 has 17 amino acids. Germline CDR1 and CDR2: LGHNA and YSLEER. Unmatched junction bases numbered 13, after V lost 0 bases and J lost 7 bases.